The 27 T cell receptor beta chains below all came from one sample that was sequenced in a study of regulatory T cells in long-lasting Graves disease. As to time point: persistent/refractory GD, antithyroid drugs over 5 years with positive TRAb. PBMCs provided the RNA from which the TCR library was made. To make TCR beta libraries, researchers used iRepertoire HTBI primers and Arm-PCR of CDR3 regions. TCRdb itself ran the multiplex PCR reads through MiXCR, one entry per CDR3 protein. The sample has nearly 350,000 distinct CDR3 sequences, roughly a fifth seen once. The sample in question was peripheral blood mononuclear cells (PBMCs), obtained when the disease was refractory, from a patient treated with antithyroid drugs. Receptors originate from a female donor with Graves disease.

There are many counts of this clonotype. V is TRBV27 and J is TRBJ1-1, with TRBD1 identical over 8 bases. Germline CDR1 is MNHEY and CDR2 is SMNVEV (reference sequence). The J segment lost 0 bases and the V segment lost 0 bases, leaving 0 bases of the junction unmatched. The CDR3 is 15 amino acids. For the CDR3, the DNA is TGTGCCAGCAGTTTATCGACAGGGGTGAACACTGAAGCTTTCTTT. Its protein product is CASSLSTGVNTEAFF.

The chain uses TRBV4-3 and TRBJ2-7; TRBD2 might be the D (6 bases). The ends were cut back, 0 bases at V and 3 bases at J, with 18 bases in the middle. Germline V gene data show CDR1 as LGHNA and CDR2 as YSLEER. The CDR3 runs 17 residues. The CDR3 protein is CASSQETWDSGVYEQYF. Written as DNA, the CDR3 is TGCGCCAGCAGCCAAGAAACGTGGGACTCGGGGGTCTACGAGCAGTACTTC.

This clonotype was seen repeatedly, ten times or more. The chain links TRBV18 to TRBJ2-5, with 11 bases fitting TRBD1. Germline lookup yields CDR1 KGHSH and CDR2 LQKENI. J gave up 4 bases and V 2 bases, and 3 bases lay outside the gene matches. The CDR3 runs 15 residues. The CDR3 DNA reads as TGTGCCAGCTCACCAAGGACAGGGGGCTCAGAGACCCAGTACTTC. It encodes CASSPRTGGSETQYF. Based on the CDR3 plus reference TRBV18 and TRBJ2-5, the full variable domain is NAGVMQNPRHLVRRRGQEARLRCSPMKGHSHVYWYRQLPEEGLKFMVYLQKENIIDESGMPKERFSAEFPKEGPSILRIQQVVRGDSAAYFCASSPRTGGSETQYFGPGTRLLVL.

The table lists this clonotype with a few counts. CDR3 bases: TGTGCCAGCAGCCCGCAGGAGCATCAGCCCCAGCATTTT. It specifies CASSPQEHQPQHF. The J gene is TRBJ1-5, the V gene TRBV7-6; D gene unclear. The germline V gene has CDR1 SGHVS and CDR2 FNYEAQ. This CDR3 has 13 amino acids. Between the trimmed V and J ends, which lost 5 bases and 5 bases, there was a span of 10 bases.

The gene calls are TRBV11-3 and TRBJ1-1, with unresolved D. The CDR3 loop spans 13 amino acids. V shed 4 bases and J shed 4 bases, with 10 bases lying between them. In germline, CDR1 is SGHNT, CDR2 YENEEA. CDR3 amino acids: CASSSKISTEAFF. In nucleotides, the CDR3 is TGTGCCAGCAGCTCAAAGATTAGCACTGAAGCTTTCTTT. The whole variable domain, filled in from reference TRBV11-3 and TRBJ1-1, reads EAGVVQSPRYKIIEKKQPVAFWCNPISGHNTLYWYLQNLGQGPELLIRYENEEAVDDSQLPKDRFSAERLKGVDSTLKIQPAELGDSAVYLCASSSKISTEAFFGQGTRLTVV.

The chain uses TRBV20-1 and TRBJ1-1; weak D call: TRBD1 (5 bases). The length of the CDR3 is 15 residues. Germline assignment: CDR1 DFQATT and CDR2 SNEGSKA (reference sequence). V gave up 6 bases and J gave up 0 bases, with 17 bases separating them. CDR3 in amino acids: CSAANRQSLNTEAFF. The CDR3 nucleotides are TGCAGTGCCGCAAACCGACAGTCTTTGAACACTGAAGCTTTCTTT.

Ten or more counts support this clonotype. The rearrangement links TRBV20-1 to TRBJ1-5, with D unclear. The CDR3 is 14 residues long. CDR1 and CDR2 from the germline V gene are DFQATT and SNEGSKA (reference sequence). V lost 3 bases and J 3 bases, leaving 12 bases between the germline ends. The CDR3 reads CSASYQVFNQPQHF. The CDR3 DNA reads as TGCAGTGCTAGCTATCAGGTTTTCAATCAGCCCCAGCATTTT.

This clonotype came up many times. The chain uses TRBV6-1 and TRBJ1-2, with a tentative D call TRBD1 (5 bases). With 5 bases removed from V and 5 bases from J, the gap between germline ends came to 15 bases. Germline lookup yields CDR1 MNHNS and CDR2 SASEGT. This CDR3 is 14 amino acids long. The CDR3 spells CASSPGTWGYGYTF. CDR3 bases: TGTGCCAGCAGTCCAGGGACCTGGGGGTATGGCTACACCTTC.

The table lists this clonotype with a few counts. V usage is TRBV6-1 and J usage is TRBJ2-7; D remains unclear. The V end was cut by 7 bases, the J end by 2 bases, with 12 bases between. Germline assignment: CDR1 MNHNS and CDR2 SASEGT. This CDR3 has 13 residues. The chain's CDR3 is CASMARRAYEQYF. The CDR3, as DNA: TGTGCCAGCATGGCGCGTAGGGCCTACGAGCAGTACTTC.

Note on this clonotype: The junction and the germline gene differ at one end; a read error may be behind it. The chain carries TRBV29-1 and TRBJ2-7; D gene ambiguous. CDR3 length: 12 residues. Germline V gives CDR1 SQVTM, CDR2 ANQGSEA. CDR3 sequence (DNA): TGCAGCGTTGAAGATCCCTCCCACGAGCAGTACTTC. This gives the protein CSVEDPSHEQYF.

For the CDR3, the DNA is TGTGCCAGTGCCCTGGGACCCCTCACAGATACGCAGTATTTT. Its protein product is CASALGPLTDTQYF. The V gene is TRBV7-2, the J gene TRBJ2-3; the D gene could be TRBD1 or TRBD2 (5 bases each). V lost 9 bases and J 2 bases, leaving 15 bases between the germline ends. The CDR3 has 14 residues. Germline V lookup: CDR1 SGHTA, CDR2 FQGNSA.

This clonotype turned up a few times. V usage is TRBV12-3 or TRBV12-4 and J usage is TRBJ1-1; maybe TRBD1 (6 bases). This CDR3 has 14 residues. V lost 3 bases to trimming and J lost 7 bases, with 15 bases between them. CDR3 in DNA: TGTGCCAGCAGTTTTGGGACACCCAGCCTTGAAGCTTTCTTT. The encoded protein is CASSFGTPSLEAFF.

J is TRBJ1-2 and V is TRBV28, with D hard to call. Trimming cost V 2 bases and J 6 bases, with 10 bases left between them. The CDR3 totals 13 residues. Looked up from germline, CDR1 is MDHEN and CDR2 is SYDVKM. The DNA for the CDR3 is TGTGCCAGCAGTTTAATTTCGGGAAATGGCTACACCTTC. It codes for CASSLISGNGYTF.

This clonotype was observed at least ten times. The chain employs TRBV7-9 and TRBJ2-5; D possibly corresponds to TRBD2 (6 bases). Germline V gene sequence: CDR1 SEHNR, CDR2 FQNEAQ (reference sequence). The V end was cut by 0 bases, the J end by 7 bases, with 15 bases between. The CDR3 totals 15 residues. Here the CDR3 DNA reads TGTGCCAGCAGCTTAGCGGCGGGGAGACTGGGGACCCAGTACTTC. The encoded protein is CASSLAAGRLGTQYF.

This clonotype showed up just a few times. The V call is TRBV5-1, the J call TRBJ2-5; 10 bases match TRBD2. Germline V CDR1 and CDR2: SGHRS, YFSETQ. The CDR3 sequence is 16 residues long. The V gene end was trimmed by 3 bases and the J gene end by 0 bases; junction bases not matched to a gene: 5. CDR3: CASSWTSGRYQETQYF. In nucleotides, the CDR3 is TGCGCCAGCAGCTGGACTAGCGGCCGATACCAAGAGACCCAGTACTTC.

About this clonotype: A much more abundant neighbour one base away suggests this may be a read error. The chain couples TRBV7-2 to TRBJ1-2; D not resolved. Deletions cut 1 base from V and 3 bases from J, with 9 bases between. Germline V gene data show CDR1 as SGHTA and CDR2 as FQGNSA. The CDR3 is 14 residues long. The CDR3 region is CASSLGAEHYGYTF. For the CDR3, the DNA is TGTGCCAGCAGCTTAGGAGCAGAGCACTATGGCTACACCTTC.

The chain combines TRBV7-9 with TRBJ1-2; no clear D gene. CDR1 SEHNR and CDR2 FQNEAQ come from the germline V gene (reference sequence). V was cut by 0 bases and J by 4 bases, with 9 bases left in between. This CDR3 is 14 amino acids long. The CDR3 sequence is CASSLAVGIYGYTF. The CDR3 DNA sequence: TGTGCCAGCAGCTTAGCTGTGGGAATCTATGGCTACACCTTC.

This clonotype was found many times. The chain is built from TRBV28 and TRBJ1-6, with a weak D call TRBD1 (6 bases). The V gene lost 6 bases and the J gene lost 8 bases, with 11 bases spanning the gap. The CDR3 consists of 13 residues. Germline CDR1 reads MDHEN; CDR2 reads SYDVKM. As DNA, the CDR3 is TGTGCCAGCAGCCGGGGGGGCGATTCACCCCTCCACTTT. Its translation: CASSRGGDSPLHF.

Regarding this clonotype: With a much larger clone just one base away, this may be a read error. The chain carries TRBV15 and TRBJ1-1; D is uncertain. This CDR3 contains 16 residues. The V gene's germline CDR1 is LNHNV and CDR2 YYDKDF (reference sequence). The CDR3 region has the DNA TGTGCCACCAGCAGAGACGGGTTTTTGGTCAACACTGAAGTTTTCTTT. Its translation is CATSRDGFLVNTEVFF.

This clonotype occurred many times. V gene TRBV11-2 combines with J gene TRBJ1-2; D remains unclear. The CDR3 length is 15 residues. Trimming took off 2 bases at V and 4 bases at J, with 14 bases between the two ends. Germline-derived CDR1 and CDR2 are SGHAT and FQNNGV. CDR3 sequence: CASSLNVAQSYGYTF. The CDR3 DNA follows: TGTGCCAGCAGCTTAAATGTCGCACAGAGCTATGGCTACACCTTC.

This clonotype was seen many times. Written as DNA, the CDR3 is TGTGCCAGCAGCTTAGTTGAGGGTTTGGGCAGACTCCCCCTCCACTTT. This sequence encodes CASSLVEGLGRLPLHF. The chain couples TRBV11-2 to TRBJ1-6; D not certain. The V gene lost 1 base and the J gene lost 13 bases, with 20 bases spanning the gap. Germline-derived CDR1 and CDR2 are SGHAT and FQNNGV. The CDR3 extends over 16 amino acids.

This clonotype was detected only a few times. Just one base apart from a much larger clone, this may be a read error. The CDR3: CASNSGQRISGNTIYF. CDR3 nucleotides: TGTGCCAGCAATTCGGGACAGAGGATCTCTGGAAACACCATATATTTT. The chain couples TRBV6-2 or TRBV6-3 to TRBJ1-3, with 7 bases identical to TRBD1. The CDR3 spans 16 residues. Losses at the gene ends were 7 bases for V and 0 bases for J; bases not matched to a gene: 9. Germline V gives CDR1 MNHEY, CDR2 SVGEGT.

This clonotype was counted at least ten times. The chain couples TRBV10-3 to TRBJ2-7; D is unresolved. CDR1 and CDR2 (germline): ENHRY, SYGVKD. The V gene lost 4 bases and the J gene lost 0 bases, with 10 bases spanning the gap. There are 14 residues in the CDR3. The DNA of the CDR3 is TGTGCCATCAGTGGGGTTCCGAGCTCCTACGAGCAGTACTTC. It yields the protein CAISGVPSSYEQYF.

This clonotype was detected a few times. This rearrangement joins TRBV5-1 to TRBJ1-1; 8 bases are a match to TRBD1. The CDR3 contains 13 residues. Germline CDR1 reads SGHRS; CDR2 reads YFSETQ. The V segment lost 4 bases and the J segment 5 bases; nucleotides outside the gene matches: 4. The chain's CDR3 is CASSGTGFTEAFF. For the CDR3, the DNA is TGCGCCAGCAGCGGGACAGGCTTTACTGAAGCTTTCTTT. Using reference TRBV5-1 and TRBJ1-1 for the parts outside the CDR3, the full variable domain is KAGVTQTPRYLIKTRGQQVTLSCSPISGHRSVSWYQQTPGQGLQFLFEYFSETQRNKGNFPGRFSGRQFSNSRSEMNVSTLELGDSALYLCASSGTGFTEAFFGQGTRLTVV.

This chain joins TRBV27 and TRBJ2-1; the match to TRBD2 covers 9 bases. The ends lost 6 bases at V and 7 bases at J; junction bases unmatched: 13. Per the germline V gene, CDR1 is MNHEY and CDR2 is SMNVEV (reference sequence). This CDR3 is 16 amino acids long. The CDR3 spells CASRNSAAGGRNEQFF. CDR3 nucleotide sequence: TGTGCCAGCAGAAATTCAGCGGCGGGAGGGCGGAATGAGCAGTTCTTC.

The table lists this clonotype with many counts. This chain links TRBV27 with TRBJ2-4; 10 bases fit TRBD1. This CDR3 contains 13 residues. The V segment lost 5 bases and the J segment 9 bases; nucleotides outside the gene matches: 4. Looked up from germline, CDR1 is MNHEY and CDR2 is SMNVEV (reference sequence). In DNA form, the CDR3 reads TGTGCCAGCAGTATGGGACAGGGGCGCATTCAGTACTTC. This sequence encodes CASSMGQGRIQYF.

This clonotype was counted once. Possible read error: a much larger clone is one base away. The chain's CDR3 is CASSQEYERYF. CDR3 bases: TGTGCCAGCAGCCAAGAGTACGAGCGGTACTTC. The V call is TRBV3-1, the J call TRBJ2-7; no reliable D call. This CDR3 has 11 residues. Germline V lookup: CDR1 LGHDT, CDR2 YNNKEL (reference sequence).